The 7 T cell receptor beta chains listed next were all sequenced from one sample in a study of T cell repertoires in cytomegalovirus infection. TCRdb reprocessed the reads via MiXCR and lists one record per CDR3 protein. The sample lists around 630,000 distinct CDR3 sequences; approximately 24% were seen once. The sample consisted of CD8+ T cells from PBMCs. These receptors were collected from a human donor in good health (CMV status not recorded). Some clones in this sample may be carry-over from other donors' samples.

The CDR3 bases are TGTGCCAGCAGTTACTGGGACAGCACCTACGAGCAGTACTTC. This encodes CASSYWDSTYEQYF. The chain is built from TRBV6-5 and TRBJ2-7; 7 nucleotides match TRBD1. Trimming removed 1 base from V and 2 bases from J; junction bases left unmatched: 2. The CDR3 has 14 residues. The V gene's germline CDR1 is MNHEY and CDR2 SVGAGI.

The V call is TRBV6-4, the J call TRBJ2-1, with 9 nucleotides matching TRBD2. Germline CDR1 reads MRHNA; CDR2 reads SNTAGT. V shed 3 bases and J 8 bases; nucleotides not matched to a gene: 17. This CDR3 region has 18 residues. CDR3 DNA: TGTGCCAGCAGTGAGAGGGTAGCGGGGGACGCCAGGAGGGATGAGCAGTTCTTC. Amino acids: CASSERVAGDARRDEQFF.

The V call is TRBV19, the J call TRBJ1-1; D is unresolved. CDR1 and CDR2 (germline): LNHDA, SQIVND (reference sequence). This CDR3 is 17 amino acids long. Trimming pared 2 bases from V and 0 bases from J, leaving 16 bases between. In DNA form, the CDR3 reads TGTGCCAGTAGTATAAAGGTTCGGGGAAGGATGAACACTGAAGCTTTCTTT. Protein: CASSIKVRGRMNTEAFF.

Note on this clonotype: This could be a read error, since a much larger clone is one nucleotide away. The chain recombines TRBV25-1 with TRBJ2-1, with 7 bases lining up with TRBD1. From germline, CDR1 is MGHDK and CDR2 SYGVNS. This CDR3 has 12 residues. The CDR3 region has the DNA TGTGTCAGCCGACAGGGTATGCATGAGCAGTTCTTC. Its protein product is CVSRQGMHEQFF.

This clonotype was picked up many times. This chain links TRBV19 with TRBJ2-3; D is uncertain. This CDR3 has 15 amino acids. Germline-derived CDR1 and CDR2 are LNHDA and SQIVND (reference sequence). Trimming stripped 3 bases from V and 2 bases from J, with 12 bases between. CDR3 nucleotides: TGTGCCAGTAGTATCGATCTCACTTACACAGATACGCAGTATTTT. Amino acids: CASSIDLTYTDTQYF.

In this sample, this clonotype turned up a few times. In nucleotides, the CDR3 is TGTGCCAGCAGTTTAAGACCAAGACTAGCGGGGGGAGAAGAGACCCAGTACTTC. Its translation: CASSLRPRLAGGEETQYF. V and J are TRBV27 and TRBJ2-5; 13 positions match TRBD2. J gave up 3 bases and V 2 bases, and 9 bases lay outside the gene matches. Germline V gene data show CDR1 as MNHEY and CDR2 as SMNVEV (reference sequence). This CDR3 spans 18 amino acids.

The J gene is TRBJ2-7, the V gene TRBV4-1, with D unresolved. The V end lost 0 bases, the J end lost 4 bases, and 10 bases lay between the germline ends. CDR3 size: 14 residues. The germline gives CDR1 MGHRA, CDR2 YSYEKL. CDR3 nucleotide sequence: TGCGCCAGCAGCCAAGACCCGGTTACGTACGAGCAGTACTTC. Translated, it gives CASSQDPVTYEQYF.